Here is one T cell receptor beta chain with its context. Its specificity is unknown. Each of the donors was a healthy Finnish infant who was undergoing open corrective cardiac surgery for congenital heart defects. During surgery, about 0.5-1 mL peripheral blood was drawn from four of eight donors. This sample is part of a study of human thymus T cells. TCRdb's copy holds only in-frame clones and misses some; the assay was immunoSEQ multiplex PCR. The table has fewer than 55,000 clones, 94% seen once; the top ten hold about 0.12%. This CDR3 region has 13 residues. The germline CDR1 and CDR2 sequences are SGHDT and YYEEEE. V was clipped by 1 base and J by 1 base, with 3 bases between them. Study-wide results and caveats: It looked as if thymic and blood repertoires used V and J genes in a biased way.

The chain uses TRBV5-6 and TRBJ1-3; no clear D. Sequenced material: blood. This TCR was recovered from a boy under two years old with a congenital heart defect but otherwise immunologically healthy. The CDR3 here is CASSLQSGNTIYF. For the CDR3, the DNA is TGTGCCAGCAGCTTGCAATCTGGAAACACCATATATTTT.